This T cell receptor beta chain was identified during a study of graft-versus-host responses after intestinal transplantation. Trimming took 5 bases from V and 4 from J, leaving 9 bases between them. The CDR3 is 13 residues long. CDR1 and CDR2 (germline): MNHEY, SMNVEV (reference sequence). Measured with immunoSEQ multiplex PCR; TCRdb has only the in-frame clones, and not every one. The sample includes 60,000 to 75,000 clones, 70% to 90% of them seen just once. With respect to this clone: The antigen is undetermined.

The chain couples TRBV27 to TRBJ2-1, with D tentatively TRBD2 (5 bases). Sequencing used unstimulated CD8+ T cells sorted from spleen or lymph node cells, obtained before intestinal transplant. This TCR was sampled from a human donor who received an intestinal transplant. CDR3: CASSPDFYNEQFF. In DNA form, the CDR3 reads TGTGCCAGCAGTCCGGACTTTTACAATGAGCAGTTCTTC.